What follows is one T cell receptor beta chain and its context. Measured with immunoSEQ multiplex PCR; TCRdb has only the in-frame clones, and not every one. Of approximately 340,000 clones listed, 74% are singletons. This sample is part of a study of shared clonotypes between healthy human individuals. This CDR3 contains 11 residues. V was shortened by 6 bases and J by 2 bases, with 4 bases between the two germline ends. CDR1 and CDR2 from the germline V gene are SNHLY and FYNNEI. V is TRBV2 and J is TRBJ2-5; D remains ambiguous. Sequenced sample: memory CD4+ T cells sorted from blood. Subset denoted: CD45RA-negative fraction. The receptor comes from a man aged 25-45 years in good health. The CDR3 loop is CASRLQETQYF. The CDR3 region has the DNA TGTGCCAGCAGGTTACAAGAGACCCAGTACTTC.